Detailed here is one TCR beta chain. Data came from immunoSEQ multiplex PCR; TCRdb stores just in-frame clones and leaves some out. Of 52,000 or so clones listed, approximately 94% are singletons. This sample stems from a study of control samples from healthy donors and cancer patients. Sequencing input: blood. The sequence came from a man aged 25-40 years in good health.

The CDR3 spells CASSQDPTYNEQFF. CDR3 sequence (DNA): TGCGCCAGCAGCCAAGATCCGACCTACAATGAGCAGTTCTTC. V and J are TRBV4-3 and TRBJ2-1; D uncertain. Germline CDR1 LGHNA, CDR2 YSLEER. Trimming removed 0 bases from V and 2 bases from J, with 5 bases in between. This CDR3 is built from 14 residues.